Reported below is one T cell receptor (beta chain). This clonotype was found many times. Its antigen specificity is not known. Base qualities were left out, and no much larger clone turns up one base away. This specimen comes from a study of T cells in Graves' hyperthyroidism and ophthalmopathy (dated by TCRdb to between 2018 and 2021). Concerning the study at large: Peripheral blood was collected at initial diagnosis, before any treatment. Prospective prediction of ophthalmopathy was tested in an independent validation cohort of under 20 hyperthyroidism patients and 15 to 17 patients who later progressed to ophthalmopathy. To identify TCR V-J signatures that set the groups apart, the researchers used a discovery cohort of more than 95 patients, made up of 43 with Graves' ophthalmopathy and some 60 with stable Graves' hyperthyroidism. Following sampling, methimazole starting at 30 mg daily was given to hyperthyroidism patients, and high-dose intravenous methylprednisolone was given to ophthalmopathy patients. TCR Vbeta CDR3 sequencing of 120 to 150 peripheral blood samples (43 ophthalmopathy, 75 to 85 hyperthyroidism and about 17 progressor patients) is reported in the paper. The 100 discovery patients were randomly split 7:3 into training and test sets. The study also compared thyroid tissue and blood T-cell repertoires from five or six Graves' hyperthyroidism patients.

Ophthalmopathy patients had moderately to severely active disease, Clinical Activity Score of at least 3, NOSPECS grade of at least 4, and duration under 3 months. Any patient with an uncontrolled infection, another autoimmune disease, pregnancy or lactation was excluded. Diagnoses were based on clinical symptoms, serum thyroxine and TRAb, thyroid ultrasound and orbital computed tomography. PBMCs were separated from over 9 ml of fresh peripheral blood using Ficoll-Paque density gradient centrifugation. Total RNA was extracted using Trizol reagent, and RNA quality was assessed on an Agilent 2100 Bioanalyzer. TCR beta CDR3 regions were amplified from RNA transcripts. A first-round RT-PCR of the TCR CDR3 used the HTBI primer set with the Qiagen OneStep RT-PCR kit. Libraries were constructed in a second round of multiplex PCR, after which size selection and purification were carried out. Paired-end sequencing of the libraries was performed with 100 bp reads on an Illumina HiSeq2000. The paper's processing steps were these. SOAPnuke was used to process the raw data, with reads discarded if the reads contained adapters or uncalled bases, had a mean Phred below 15, or lacked an exact constant-primer or identifier match. COPE v1.2.5 was used to merge high-quality paired reads, and clonotypes were defined as unique nucleotide sequences. MiTCR v1.1 was used to align clonotypes to the IMGT TRBV, TRBD and TRBJ reference segments. Analysis was restricted to V-J combinations with a frequency above 0.0001, which covered approximately 99% of repertoires. The TCS score was defined as the ratio of F50 (clonal expansion) to E x V (chaos), calculated using BLOSUM62-based TCRdist between CDR3 peptides within each V-J. Welch's t-statistics and random forest reduced roughly 530 V-J features to roughly 13, which were used in a naive Bayes classifier (R e1071). Starting from the raw public reads, TCRdb applied fastp trimming at Q25, assembled clones with MiXCR and retained in-frame beta chains. When rows share a CDR3 protein, they turn into one entry using the most common DNA and genes. TCRdb, not the authors, supplied the V and J calls. The sample table records about 380,000 distinct CDR3 sequences; around 20% of these occur just once. 35% to 45% of the sample comes from the top ten.

CDR1 SNHLY and CDR2 FYNNEI are derived from the germline V gene. Including cysteine and phenylalanine, the CDR3 has 13 amino acids. CDR3 DNA is the only sequence kept; it has 39 bases, read in frame from the first base. V and J are truncated by 7 bases and 1 base respectively, leaving an intervening sequence of 10 bases. The research as a whole found: A 13 V-J signature model separated ophthalmopathy from stable hyperthyroidism, with 87.88% sensitivity and around 84% specificity in cross-validation and 80%/75% in testing. During validation, the model predicted progression to ophthalmopathy a median of around 6 months ahead of onset, with 70.59% sensitivity and roughly 75% specificity. Blood samples also contained most of the expanded thyroid clonotypes (frequency above 0.001), which suggests that blood repertoires may reflect thyroid immune responses. Sample size was not statistically predetermined, and investigators were not blinded to group allocation.

Material for sequencing was blood. The receptor chain draws on TRBV2 and TRBJ2-5, with TRBD2 as a weak D call on 7 bases. This TCR was sampled from a young man with Graves' ophthalmopathy. The nucleotide sequence is given as TGTGCCAGCAAGGGGGGGGCCCAAGAGACCCAGTACTTC. It is translated as CASKGGAQETQYF.